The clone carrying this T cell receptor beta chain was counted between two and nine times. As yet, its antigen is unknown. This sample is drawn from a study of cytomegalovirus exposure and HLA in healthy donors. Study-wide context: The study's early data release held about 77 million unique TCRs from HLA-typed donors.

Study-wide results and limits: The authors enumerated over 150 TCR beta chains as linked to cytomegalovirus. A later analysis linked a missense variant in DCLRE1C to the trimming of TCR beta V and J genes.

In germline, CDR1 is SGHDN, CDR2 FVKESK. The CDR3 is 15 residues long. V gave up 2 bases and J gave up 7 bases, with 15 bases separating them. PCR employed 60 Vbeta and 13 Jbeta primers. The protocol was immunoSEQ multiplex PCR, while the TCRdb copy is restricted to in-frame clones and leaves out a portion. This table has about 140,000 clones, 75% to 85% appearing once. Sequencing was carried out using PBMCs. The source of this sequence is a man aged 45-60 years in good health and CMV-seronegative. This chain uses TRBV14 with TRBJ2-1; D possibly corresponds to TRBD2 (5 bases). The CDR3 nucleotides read TGTGCCAGCAGCCAATGGGCTGCCGGAGGTAATGAGCAGTTCTTC. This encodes CASSQWAAGGNEQFF.